This T cell receptor (beta chain) stems from a study of shared clonotypes between healthy human individuals. The V end lost 0 bases, the J end lost 0 bases, and 12 bases lay between the germline ends. Germline CDR1 GTSNPN, CDR2 SVGIG (reference sequence). The CDR3 contains 17 residues. The data were produced by immunoSEQ multiplex PCR, yet TCRdb's version contains in-frame clones alone and is incomplete. The sample lists millions of clones; 90% to 95% were seen once. V gene TRBV30 combines with J gene TRBJ2-6, with D perhaps being TRBD1 or TRBD2 (6 bases each). Sequencing was done on a sample of naive CD4+ T cells sorted from blood. This sample's subset: CD45RA+ positively selected. The clonotype comes from a man between 18 and 29 years old in good health. The CDR3 spells CAWSVQGLSSGANVLTF. As DNA, the CDR3 is TGTGCCTGGAGTGTACAGGGACTTTCCTCTGGGGCCAACGTCCTGACTTTC.